The 27 T cell receptor beta chains below were found in one sample sequenced in a study of CXCR3-negative and CXCR3-positive naive CD8 T cells. Via 5' RACE with UMI labels, TRB cDNA libraries were prepared. TCRdb re-called the 5' RACE reads and catalogs CDR3 proteins one per entry, DNA excluded. With 150,000 or so distinct CDR3 sequences in the sample, the ten largest clones hold around 0.27%. Sequenced: naive CXCR3- CD8+ T cells from blood. Subset of the sample: CD45RO-CCR7+CD27+CD95- naive CD8+ T cells lacking CXCR3 (TNR3-). Every receptor here comes from a human donor in good health. Some clones in this sample may be carry-over from other donors' samples.

The chain combines TRBV29-1 with TRBJ2-3. Germline CDR1 and CDR2: SQVTM and ANQGSEA. This CDR3 spans 13 amino acids. The CDR3 sequence: CSVEDSRWGVQYF.

The CDR3 reads CASLVQGLAGYEQYF. The chain couples TRBV25-1 to TRBJ2-7; TCRdb gives TRBD2 as the D gene, but with no DNA this cannot be confirmed. The CDR3 has 15 residues. CDR1 and CDR2 from the germline V gene are MGHDK and SYGVNS.

This chain joins TRBV29-1 and TRBJ2-3; TCRdb outputs TRBD2, but without DNA this stays unchecked. The CDR3 has 15 residues. The germline gives CDR1 SQVTM, CDR2 ANQGSEA. The CDR3 is CSVELPRTEIVTQYF.

The gene calls are TRBV28 and TRBJ2-3; TCRdb picks TRBD1, but there is no DNA to check that call. Germline lookup yields CDR1 MDHEN and CDR2 SYDVKM. CDR3 size: 12 residues. CDR3: CASGKPGQGLYF.

This rearrangement joins TRBV4-3 to TRBJ1-2. The V gene's germline CDR1 is LGHNA and CDR2 YSLEER. This CDR3 is 15 amino acids long. The CDR3 protein is CASSQGLQANYGYTF.

This chain's CDR3 is CAWASSGAEGQYF. The J gene is TRBJ2-7, the V gene TRBV30; absent DNA, TCRdb's TRBD2 call cannot be checked. Germline loops: CDR1 GTSNPN, CDR2 SVGIG (reference sequence). The CDR3 spans 13 residues.

V gene TRBV13 combines with J gene TRBJ2-1. This CDR3 region has 15 residues. The germline CDR1 and CDR2 sequences are PRHDT and FYEKMQ (reference sequence). CDR3 amino acids: CASSATRSGYNEQFF.

This chain connects TRBV5-1 to TRBJ2-7; TCRdb indicates TRBD2, and absent DNA this call remains unverified. Germline CDR1 is SGHRS and CDR2 is YFSETQ. This CDR3 has 14 amino acids. The CDR3 loop is CASSLANGEYEQYF.

The chain uses TRBV5-1 and TRBJ1-1; checking the TCRdb D call of TRBD1 is not possible without DNA. This CDR3 has 16 amino acids. Germline V gives CDR1 SGHRS, CDR2 YFSETQ. Here the CDR3 reads CASSRGPGNMNTEAFF.

V and J are TRBV29-1 and TRBJ2-5; the TCRdb D gene call, TRBD1, has no DNA to confirm it. Germline V gene sequence: CDR1 SQVTM, CDR2 ANQGSEA. The CDR3 is made up of 15 amino acids. The CDR3 region is CSVDFRGRRQETQYF.

The V and J genes are TRBV29-1 and TRBJ2-3. There are 15 residues in the CDR3. CDR1 is SQVTM, CDR2 ANQGSEA, per germline. The CDR3 reads CSVSFEADLTDTQYF.

This chain links TRBV7-3 with TRBJ2-1; TCRdb selects TRBD2, and the lack of DNA leaves this call unchecked. In germline, CDR1 is SGHTA, CDR2 FQGTGA. The CDR3 is 13 amino acids. The CDR3 sequence: CASSPTSGNEQFF.

The chain is built from TRBV7-9 and TRBJ2-1; TCRdb's D call, TRBD1, is unchecked because there is no DNA. The germline V gene has CDR1 SEHNR and CDR2 FQNEAQ (reference sequence). This CDR3 contains 15 residues. CDR3 region: CASSWGQGSDNEQFF.

J is TRBJ1-5 and V is TRBV25-1; TCRdb reports TRBD1, a call that lacks DNA to check it against. The CDR3 covers 14 residues. Germline lookup yields CDR1 MGHDK and CDR2 SYGVNS. CDR3 residues: CASSDMDNNQPQHF.

J is TRBJ1-5 and V is TRBV20-1; without DNA, the TCRdb call of TRBD1 cannot be checked. Germline assignment: CDR1 DFQATT and CDR2 SNEGSKA (reference sequence). This CDR3 comprises 14 residues. CDR3 amino acids: CSADDREGNQPQHF.

The chain uses TRBV4-3 and TRBJ1-5; lacking DNA, the TRBD1 call made by TCRdb goes unchecked. This CDR3 comprises 16 residues. The germline CDR1 and CDR2 sequences are LGHNA and YSLEER. This CDR3 is CASSASTENFYQPQHF.

CDR3: CASSSAGLNTEAFF. The J gene is TRBJ1-1, the V gene TRBV19. This CDR3 comprises 14 residues. CDR1 LNHDA and CDR2 SQIVND come from the germline V gene (reference sequence). Full variable domain (rest looked up from reference TRBV19 and TRBJ1-1): DGGITQSPKYLFRKEGQNVTLSCEQNLNHDAMYWYRQDPGQGLRLIYYSQIVNDFQKGDIAEGYSVSREKKESFPLTVTSAQKNPTAFYLCASSSAGLNTEAFFGQGTRLTVV.

The chain links TRBV2 to TRBJ2-7. The germline CDR1 and CDR2 sequences are SNHLY and FYNNEI. The CDR3 is made up of 13 amino acids. This chain's CDR3 is CASSGGYSYEQYF.

This chain links TRBV11-3 with TRBJ1-1. This CDR3 contains 14 residues. Looked up from germline, CDR1 is SGHNT and CDR2 is YENEEA. This CDR3 reads CAITFGDMNTEAFF.

The chain couples TRBV6-1 to TRBJ2-1; TCRdb's assignment of TRBD1 cannot be checked, as there is no DNA. CDR3 length: 15 residues. The germline V gene has CDR1 MNHNS and CDR2 SASEGT. CDR3 amino acids: CANSETGGRVDEQFF.

The J gene is TRBJ1-1, the V gene TRBV19. The CDR3 extends over 14 amino acids. The germline CDR1 and CDR2 sequences are LNHDA and SQIVND (reference sequence). The CDR3 protein is CASSIAPGRTEAFF.

The chain recombines TRBV15 with TRBJ1-5. The CDR3 has 12 amino acids. CDR1 is LNHNV and CDR2 is YYDKDF in the germline V gene (reference sequence). The CDR3 sequence: CATSNENQPQHF.

The gene calls are TRBV29-1 and TRBJ2-7; the D call of TRBD1 rests on TCRdb alone, since no DNA is present to check it. There are 12 residues in the CDR3. Germline V gives CDR1 SQVTM, CDR2 ANQGSEA. CDR3 residues: CSVEGTAGEQYF.

The chain couples TRBV4-2 to TRBJ1-6; TCRdb's D call, TRBD1, is unchecked because there is no DNA. Per the germline V gene, CDR1 is LGHNA and CDR2 is YNFKEQ. The length of the CDR3 is 20 residues. The CDR3 loop is CASSQVRNRQPRVYNSPLHF.

The V call is TRBV25-1, the J call TRBJ2-5; TCRdb reports TRBD1, a call that lacks DNA to check it against. There are 13 residues in the CDR3. Looked up from germline, CDR1 is MGHDK and CDR2 is SYGVNS. CDR3 region: CASSGQGQETQYF.

The rearrangement joins TRBV4-3 to TRBJ2-1. The CDR3 is 15 residues long. The V gene's germline CDR1 is LGHNA and CDR2 YSLEER. The CDR3 protein is CASSLVGGQNNEQFF.

The gene calls are TRBV6-6 and TRBJ2-1; the D call from TCRdb, TRBD2, cannot be confirmed without DNA. Germline CDR1 MNHNY, CDR2 SVGAGI (reference sequence). This CDR3 region has 17 residues. CDR3 in amino acids: CASSYSNDRLAGNEQFF.